This T cell receptor (beta chain) was retrieved from a study of blood T cell repertoires in COVID-19. Across the whole study: Some COVID-19 samples were acute and others convalescent; all came from the United States, Italy and Spain. PBMCs, B-cell-depleted T cells, or T cells provided the cDNA or gDNA that made up the material.

Authors' analysis steps: Nucleated cell number was recorded as an estimate derived from reference gene primer amplification. Measured with immunoSEQ multiplex PCR; TCRdb has only the in-frame clones, and not every one. The D gene and trimming were derived from the DNA, and the V and J assignments and clone size from that table. The sample includes approximately 330,000 clones, roughly 88% of them seen just once. CDR3 length: 13 residues. V was shortened by 0 bases and J by 8 bases, with 11 bases between the two germline ends. Germline V gene sequence: CDR1 SGHKS, CDR2 YYEKEE (reference sequence). The V call is TRBV5-5, the J call TRBJ1-2, with D uncertain. The specimen sequenced was peripheral blood. This TCR was recovered from a woman aged 45-65 years with active or convalescent COVID-19. This chain's CDR3 is CASSLEPGRGYTF. CDR3 in DNA: TGTGCCAGCAGCTTGGAACCAGGTCGAGGCTACACCTTC.